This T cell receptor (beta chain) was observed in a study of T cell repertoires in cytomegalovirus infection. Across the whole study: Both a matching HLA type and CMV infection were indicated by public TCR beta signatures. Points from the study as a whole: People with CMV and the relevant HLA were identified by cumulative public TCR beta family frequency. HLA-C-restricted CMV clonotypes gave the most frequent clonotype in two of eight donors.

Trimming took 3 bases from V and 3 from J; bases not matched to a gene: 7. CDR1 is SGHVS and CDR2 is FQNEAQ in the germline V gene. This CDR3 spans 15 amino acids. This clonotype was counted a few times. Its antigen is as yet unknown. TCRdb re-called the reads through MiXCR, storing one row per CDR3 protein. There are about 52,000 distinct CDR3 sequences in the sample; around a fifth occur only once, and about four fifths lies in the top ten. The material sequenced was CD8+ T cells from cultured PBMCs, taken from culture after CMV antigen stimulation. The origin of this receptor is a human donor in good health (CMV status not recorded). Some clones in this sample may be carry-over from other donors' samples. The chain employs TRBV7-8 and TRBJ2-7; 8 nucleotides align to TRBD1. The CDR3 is CASSFRTGHIYEQYF. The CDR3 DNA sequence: TGTGCCAGCAGCTTTCGGACAGGGCACATCTACGAGCAGTACTTC.